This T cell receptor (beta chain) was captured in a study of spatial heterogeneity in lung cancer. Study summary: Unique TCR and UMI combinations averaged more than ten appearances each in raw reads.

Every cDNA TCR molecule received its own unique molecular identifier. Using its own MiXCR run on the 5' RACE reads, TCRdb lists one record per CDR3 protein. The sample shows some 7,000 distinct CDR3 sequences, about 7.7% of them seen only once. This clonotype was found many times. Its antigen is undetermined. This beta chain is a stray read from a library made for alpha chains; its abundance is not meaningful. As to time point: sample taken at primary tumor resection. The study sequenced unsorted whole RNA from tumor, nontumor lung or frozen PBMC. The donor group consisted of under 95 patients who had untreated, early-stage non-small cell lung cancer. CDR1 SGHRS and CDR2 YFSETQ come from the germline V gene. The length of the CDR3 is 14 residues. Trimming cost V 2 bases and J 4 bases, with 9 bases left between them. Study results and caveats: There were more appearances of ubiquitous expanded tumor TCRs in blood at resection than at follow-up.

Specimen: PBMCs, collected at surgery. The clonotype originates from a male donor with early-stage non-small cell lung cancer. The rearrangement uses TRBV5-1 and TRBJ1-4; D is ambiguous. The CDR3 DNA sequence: TGCGCCAGCAGCTTAGAAGACGGTAATGAAAAACTGTTTTTT. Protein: CASSLEDGNEKLFF.